Listed here is a single T cell receptor beta chain. This specimen belongs to a study of blood T cell repertoires in COVID-19. Overall study context: Cohort 3 recovery required two negative PCRs, clearance, or symptom resolution.

Study members were between 18 and 89 years old and lived in 24 US regions. Germline V gives CDR1 LNHDA, CDR2 SQIVND (reference sequence). This CDR3 contains 14 residues. V lost 5 bases and J lost 8, with 15 bases in between. Assay used: immunoSEQ multiplex PCR; TCRdb lists only in-frame clones, some missing. The top ten hold 7% to 9% of the sample, which has about 210,000 clones, roughly 84% seen once. The sequencing sample was made of PBMCs or T cells enriched from blood (not recorded which). The rearrangement joins TRBV19 to TRBJ1-4; D call uncertain. The sequence came from a man younger than 45 in a cohort exposed to, infected with or recovered from COVID-19 (not recorded which). The CDR3 here is CASSETDAQEKLFF. The CDR3 coding sequence is TGTGCCAGTAGTGAAACAGACGCCCAGGAAAAACTGTTTTTT.